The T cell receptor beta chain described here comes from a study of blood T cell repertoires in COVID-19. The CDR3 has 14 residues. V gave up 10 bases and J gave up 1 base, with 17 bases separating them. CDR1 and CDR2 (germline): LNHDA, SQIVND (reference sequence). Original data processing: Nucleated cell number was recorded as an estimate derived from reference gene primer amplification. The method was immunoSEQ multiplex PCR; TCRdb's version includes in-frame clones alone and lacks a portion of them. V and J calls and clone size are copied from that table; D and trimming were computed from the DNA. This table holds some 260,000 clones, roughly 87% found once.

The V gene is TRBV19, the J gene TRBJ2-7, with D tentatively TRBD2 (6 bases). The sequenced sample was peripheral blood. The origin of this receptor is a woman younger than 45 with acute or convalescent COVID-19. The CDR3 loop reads CATKPGGGSYEQYF. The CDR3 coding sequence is TGTGCCACGAAACCCGGGGGTGGGTCCTACGAGCAGTACTTC.